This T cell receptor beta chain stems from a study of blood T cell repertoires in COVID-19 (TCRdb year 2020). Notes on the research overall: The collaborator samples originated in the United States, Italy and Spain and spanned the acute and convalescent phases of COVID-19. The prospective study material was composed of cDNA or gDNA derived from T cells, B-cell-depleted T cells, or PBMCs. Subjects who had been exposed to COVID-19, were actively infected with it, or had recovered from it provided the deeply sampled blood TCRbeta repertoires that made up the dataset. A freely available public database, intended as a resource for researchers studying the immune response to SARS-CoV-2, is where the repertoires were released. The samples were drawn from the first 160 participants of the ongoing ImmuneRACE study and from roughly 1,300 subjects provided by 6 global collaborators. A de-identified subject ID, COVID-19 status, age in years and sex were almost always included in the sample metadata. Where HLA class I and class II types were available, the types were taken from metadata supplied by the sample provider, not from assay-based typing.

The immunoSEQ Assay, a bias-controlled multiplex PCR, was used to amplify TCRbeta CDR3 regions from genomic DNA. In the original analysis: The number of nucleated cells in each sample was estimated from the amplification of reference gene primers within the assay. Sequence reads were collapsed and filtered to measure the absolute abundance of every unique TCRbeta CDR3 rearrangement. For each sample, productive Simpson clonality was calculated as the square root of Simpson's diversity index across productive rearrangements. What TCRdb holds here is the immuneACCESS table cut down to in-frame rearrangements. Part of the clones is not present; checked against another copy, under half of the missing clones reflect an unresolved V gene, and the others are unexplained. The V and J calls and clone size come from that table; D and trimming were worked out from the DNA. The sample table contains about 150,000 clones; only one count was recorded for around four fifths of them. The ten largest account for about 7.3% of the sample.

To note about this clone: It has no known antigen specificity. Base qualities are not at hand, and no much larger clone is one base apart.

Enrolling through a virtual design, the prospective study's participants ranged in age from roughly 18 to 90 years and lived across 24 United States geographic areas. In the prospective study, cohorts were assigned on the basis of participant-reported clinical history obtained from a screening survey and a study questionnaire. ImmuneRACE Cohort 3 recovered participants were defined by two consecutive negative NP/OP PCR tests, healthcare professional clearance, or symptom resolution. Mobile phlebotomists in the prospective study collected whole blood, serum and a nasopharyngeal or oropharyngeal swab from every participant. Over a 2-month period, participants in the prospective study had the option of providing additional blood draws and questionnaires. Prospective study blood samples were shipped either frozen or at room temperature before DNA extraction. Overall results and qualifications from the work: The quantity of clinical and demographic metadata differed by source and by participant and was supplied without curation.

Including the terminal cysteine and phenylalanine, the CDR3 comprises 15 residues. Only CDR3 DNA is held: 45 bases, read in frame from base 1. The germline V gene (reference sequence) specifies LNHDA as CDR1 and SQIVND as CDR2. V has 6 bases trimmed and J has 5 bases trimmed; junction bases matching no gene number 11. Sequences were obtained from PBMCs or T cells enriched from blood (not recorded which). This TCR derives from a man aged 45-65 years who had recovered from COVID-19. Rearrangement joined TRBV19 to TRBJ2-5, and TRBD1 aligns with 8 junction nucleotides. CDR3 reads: CASRPQGAGWETQYF. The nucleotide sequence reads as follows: TGTGCCAGTAGACCGCAGGGGGCGGGTTGGGAGACCCAGTACTTC.